Presented here are 15 T cell receptor beta chains from one specimen sequenced in a study of shared T cell receptors in the human thymus. TCRdb keeps only in-frame clones here, not all; method: immunoSEQ multiplex PCR. The data contain just under 550,000 clones, about 80% of them singletons. The same data also contributed to another study, on human thymus T cells.

Sequencing was carried out using thymocytes. Source of these receptors: a boy less than two years old with a congenital heart defect.

The chain carries TRBV27 and TRBJ1-5; D perhaps matches TRBD1 (5 bases). V lost 6 bases and J lost 6, with 18 bases in between. The CDR3 totals 15 residues. Germline assignment: CDR1 MNHEY and CDR2 SMNVEV (reference sequence). CDR3 amino acids: CASSSQSRRAQPQHF. CDR3 nucleotides: TGTGCCAGCAGCTCGCAGAGTCGCAGGGCTCAGCCCCAGCATTTT.

This chain links TRBV6-1 with TRBJ1-2; no firm D call. The length of the CDR3 is 15 residues. In germline, CDR1 is MNHNS, CDR2 SASEGT. Trimming removed 4 bases from V and 0 bases from J, with 12 bases in between. In nucleotides, the CDR3 is TGTGCCAGCAGTGGACACCCGGGGACTAACTATGGCTACACCTTC. Translating gives CASSGHPGTNYGYTF.

J is TRBJ1-1 and V is TRBV5-1; 9 bases align to TRBD1. There are 20 residues in the CDR3. The germline gives CDR1 SGHRS, CDR2 YFSETQ. J lost 4 bases, V lost 0 bases, and 19 bases had no gene match. The CDR3 reads CASSLDGGVKQGAPSTEAFF. The CDR3 nucleotides are TGCGCCAGCAGCTTGGACGGAGGGGTGAAACAGGGGGCCCCGAGCACTGAAGCTTTCTTT.

The rearrangement joins TRBV29-1 to TRBJ2-7, with D maybe TRBD2 (5 bases). The germline V gene has CDR1 SQVTM and CDR2 ANQGSEA. Trimming pared 1 base from V and 4 bases from J, leaving 17 bases between. The CDR3 loop spans 15 amino acids. This CDR3 reads CSVEASTRGIYEQYF. CDR3 sequence (DNA): TGCAGCGTTGAAGCTTCGACAAGAGGGATATACGAGCAGTACTTC.

This chain links TRBV4-3 with TRBJ1-2; D unresolved. The CDR3 has 13 residues. The V and J ends lost 2 bases and 8 bases respectively, with 12 bases between them. Germline V gene data show CDR1 as LGHNA and CDR2 as YSLEER. Here the CDR3 reads CASSQSRVGGYTF. In nucleotides, the CDR3 is TGCGCCAGCAGCCAAAGTCGGGTCGGGGGCTACACCTTC.

The chain links TRBV28 to TRBJ1-3, with D possibly matching TRBD1 (5 bases). Germline loops: CDR1 MDHEN, CDR2 SYDVKM. This CDR3 spans 11 amino acids. CDR3 amino acids: CEGQGGNTIYF. Here the CDR3 DNA reads TGTGAGGGGCAGGGTGGAAACACCATATATTTT.

On this clone itself: This CDR3 is missing its conserved last phenylalanine or tryptophan, likely due to a read error. The limits of the CDR3 on the DNA are not certain, so only TCRdb's listed CDR3 is given. This chain connects TRBV6-1 to TRBJ1-1. Germline-derived CDR1 and CDR2 are MNHNS and SASEGT. 11 amino acids form the CDR3, both terminal residues included. Here the CDR3 reads CASSEDYGELL.

This rearrangement joins TRBV15 to TRBJ2-7; D is ambiguous. The CDR3 length is 13 residues. The V gene's germline CDR1 is LNHNV and CDR2 YYDKDF (reference sequence). V was cut by 5 bases and J by 4 bases, with 12 bases left in between. CDR3 sequence (DNA): TGTGCCACCAGCCCCGGCGGCGGTTACGAGCAGTACTTC. Protein: CATSPGGGYEQYF.

This sequence joins TRBV29-1 and TRBJ2-7; tentatively, D is TRBD2 (5 bases). Trimming stripped 7 bases from V and 5 bases from J, with 18 bases between. The CDR3 has 13 residues. In germline, CDR1 is SQVTM, CDR2 ANQGSEA. The CDR3 sequence is CSALSGLSHEQYF. CDR3 in DNA: TGCAGCGCCCTCTCGGGATTGAGCCACGAGCAGTACTTC.

This sequence joins TRBV6-1 and TRBJ2-3, with D hard to call. Germline V gene sequence: CDR1 MNHNS, CDR2 SASEGT. This CDR3 is built from 15 residues. Deletions cut 1 base from V and 4 bases from J, with 12 bases between. The DNA for the CDR3 is TGTGCCAGCAGTGAAGGCTGGTACAGCCCAGATACGCAGTATTTT. Translating gives CASSEGWYSPDTQYF.

The chain joins TRBV12-5 to TRBJ1-1; 11 bases are a match to TRBD1. J lost 6 bases, V lost 0 bases, and 3 bases had no gene match. From germline, CDR1 is LGHNT and CDR2 FRNRAP. This CDR3 is 15 amino acids long. DNA for the CDR3: TGTGCTAGTGGTTTGGTGGAGGGACAGGGGGCTGAAGCTTTCTTT. This translates into CASGLVEGQGAEAFF.

V usage is TRBV4-3 and J usage is TRBJ2-2, with D possibly TRBD2 on 6 matching bases. Trimming left V 1 base short and J 5 bases short, with 20 bases between. Germline CDR1 and CDR2: LGHNA and YSLEER. The CDR3 has 18 amino acids. CDR3 coding DNA: TGCGCCAGCAGCCAAGTCCTCCCCCTGACTAGTGGAACCGGGGAGCTGTTTTTT. Amino acids: CASSQVLPLTSGTGELFF.

V usage is TRBV6-5 and J usage is TRBJ1-2; TRBD1 is a possible D gene (5 bases). Germline CDR1 reads MNHEY; CDR2 reads SVGAGI. The CDR3 spans 13 residues. V was clipped by 3 bases and J by 4 bases, with 9 bases between them. Written as DNA, the CDR3 is TGTGCCAGCAGTTATGACAGCCTCTATGGCTACACCTTC. Translated: CASSYDSLYGYTF.

J is TRBJ1-5 and V is TRBV5-6; D is uncertain. The CDR3 loop spans 14 amino acids. CDR1 SGHDT and CDR2 YYEEEE come from the germline V gene. With 1 base removed from V and 4 bases from J, the gap between germline ends came to 9 bases. DNA of the CDR3: TGTGCCAGCAGCTTGAGAGACAATAATCAGCCCCAGCATTTT. Amino acids: CASSLRDNNQPQHF.

The chain couples TRBV4-1 to TRBJ2-3, with D perhaps matching TRBD2 (6 bases). The CDR3 loop spans 15 amino acids. Germline loops: CDR1 MGHRA, CDR2 YSYEKL. Trimming stripped 0 bases from V and 3 bases from J, with 10 bases between. The CDR3 coding sequence is TGCGCCAGCAGCCAAGATTGGGCGGGAACAGATACGCAGTATTTT. Translation gives CASSQDWAGTDTQYF.